This T cell receptor beta chain is drawn from a study of blood T cell repertoires in COVID-19. Whole-study context: From the United States, Italy and Spain came samples of acute and convalescent COVID-19.

There are 14 residues in the CDR3. The V gene lost 2 bases and the J gene lost 5 bases, with 7 bases spanning the gap. From germline, CDR1 is SEHNR and CDR2 FQNEAQ (reference sequence). In the original analysis: It was from reference gene primer amplification that nucleated cell counts were estimated. Using immunoSEQ multiplex PCR, the repertoire was profiled, and TCRdb retains in-frame clones only, with some absent. Clone size and the V and J calls come from that table; the DNA yielded D and trimming. The table lists 65,000 to 80,000 clones, less than 90% of them singletons. Sequenced: peripheral blood. This clonotype was sampled from an elderly man in a cohort sampled during active COVID-19. V gene TRBV7-9 combines with J gene TRBJ1-6; D not certain. DNA for the CDR3: TGTGCCAGCAGCTTAAACACTAATAATTCACCCCTCCACTTT. Translating gives CASSLNTNNSPLHF.